This TCR beta chain was obtained from a study of OX40 agonist ivuxolimab in advanced cancers. Study overall: Partial responses occurred in three patients (one hepatocellular carcinoma, two cutaneous melanoma).

Trimming removed 1 base at V and 3 bases at J, with 11 bases between. Germline V gene data show CDR1 as SGHTA and CDR2 as FQGNSA. The CDR3 has 15 amino acids. Clones were read by immunoSEQ multiplex PCR, and TCRdb kept only the in-frame ones, dropping some. There are more than 75,000 clones in the sample; roughly 85% occur only once, and 0.2% to 0.25% lies in the top ten. The V gene is TRBV7-2, the J gene TRBJ2-3; no clear D gene. This TCR came from an adult with an advanced solid tumor such as melanoma, head and neck, liver or kidney cancer. The sequencing used CD4+ or CD8+ T cells sorted from blood, collected in a trial of the OX40 agonist ivuxolimab. The CDR3 region is CASSLGVSYTDTQYF. DNA of the CDR3: TGTGCCAGCAGCTTAGGTGTTAGCTATACAGATACGCAGTATTTT.